These 22 T cell receptor beta chains originate from one sample sequenced in a study of T-cell memory formation after mild COVID-19. TCRdb re-called the 5' RACE reads with MiXCR, one entry per CDR3 protein. The data contain a few hundred thousand distinct CDR3 sequences, approximately 20% of them singletons. Sequencing input: PBMCs or a T cell subset sorted from them (not recorded which). Every receptor here comes from a man aged 18-30 years who had mild COVID-19 (a few samples of this study predate the infection). Cell type and time point are not known.

The CDR3 sequence is CASTMSPGLSEKLFF. Written as DNA, the CDR3 is TGTGCCAGCACCATGAGTCCGGGGCTAAGTGAAAAACTGTTTTTT. The rearrangement joins TRBV2 to TRBJ1-4; TRBD1 might be the D (5 bases). Germline loops: CDR1 SNHLY, CDR2 FYNNEI. CDR3 length equals 15 residues. V lost 7 bases to trimming and J lost 7 bases, with 19 bases between them.

This clonotype has more than one count but fewer than ten. CDR3: CASSLGGFAYEQYV. CDR3 coding DNA: TGTGCCAGCAGCTTGGGTGGGTTCGCCTACGAGCAGTACGTC. The chain combines TRBV5-5 with TRBJ2-7; D uncertain. Trimming removed 0 bases from V and 2 bases from J, with 9 bases in between. This CDR3 is 14 amino acids long. The V gene's germline CDR1 is SGHKS and CDR2 YYEKEE (reference sequence).

The chain employs TRBV28 and TRBJ1-1; the match to TRBD1 covers 8 bases. The CDR3 sequence is 12 residues long. Germline-derived CDR1 and CDR2 are MDHEN and SYDVKM. V dropped 7 bases and J dropped 4; count of bases not matched to a gene: 2. As DNA, the CDR3 is TGTGCCAGCAAGGACAGGGTCACTGAAGCTTTCTTT. Encoded protein: CASKDRVTEAFF.

This chain uses TRBV11-3 with TRBJ2-3; 9 bases map to TRBD1. Germline V gene sequence: CDR1 SGHNT, CDR2 YENEEA. V gave up 5 bases and J gave up 6 bases; unmatched junction bases: 6. The CDR3 runs to 14 residues. The CDR3 sequence: CASSTGQGPDTQYF. The CDR3 DNA follows: TGTGCCAGCAGCACGGGACAGGGCCCCGATACGCAGTATTTT.

The rearrangement links TRBV5-1 to TRBJ1-1; 12 bases map to TRBD1. Trimming cost V 3 bases and J 0 bases; bases outside gene matches: 3. CDR1 SGHRS and CDR2 YFSETQ come from the germline V gene. The CDR3 length is 16 residues. The CDR3, as DNA: TGCGCCAGCAGCTGGGGACAGGGGGCGCTGAACACTGAAGCTTTCTTT. Translation: CASSWGQGALNTEAFF.

CDR3 sequence (DNA): TGTGCCAGCAGTTACACAGGGAGTCAGCCCCAGCATTTT. Translating it yields CASSYTGSQPQHF. The chain employs TRBV7-2 and TRBJ1-5; D perhaps matches TRBD1 (6 bases). Germline CDR1 reads SGHTA; CDR2 reads FQGNSA. The CDR3 is 13 amino acids. V shed 6 bases and J shed 6 bases, with 12 bases lying between them.

This clonotype was found a few times. The rearrangement joins TRBV6-6 to TRBJ1-1; TRBD1 aligns across 7 bases. Germline assignment: CDR1 MNHNY and CDR2 SVGAGI (reference sequence). With V trimmed by 5 bases and J by 1 base, 10 bases remained unmatched. CDR3 length equals 16 residues. CDR3 bases: TGTGCCAGCAGTACCGACAGGGCCCGAAAGAACACTGAAGCTTTCTTT. This sequence encodes CASSTDRARKNTEAFF.

The V and J genes are TRBV12-3 or TRBV12-4 and TRBJ1-6; D possibly corresponds to TRBD1 (5 bases). The CDR3 extends over 14 amino acids. V gave up 3 bases and J gave up 5 bases, with 8 bases separating them. The CDR3 is CASSFAGNNSPLHF. CDR3 DNA sequence: TGTGCCAGCAGTTTTGCAGGGAATAATTCACCCCTCCACTTT.

The rearrangement uses TRBV11-2 and TRBJ1-1; D possibly corresponds to TRBD1 (5 bases). Germline-derived CDR1 and CDR2 are SGHAT and FQNNGV. This CDR3 comprises 12 residues. V was clipped by 1 base and J by 8 bases, with 8 bases between them. The DNA for the CDR3 is TGTGCCAGCAGCTTAGGAGGGGTAGAAGCTTTCTTT. This sequence encodes CASSLGGVEAFF.

The chain carries TRBV5-6 and TRBJ1-2; the match to TRBD1 covers 8 bases. With 4 bases clipped from V and 5 bases from J, the junction kept 7 bases outside the gene matches. This CDR3 has 14 amino acids. Germline V lookup: CDR1 SGHDT, CDR2 YYEEEE. The CDR3 protein is CASSLPGQVYGYTF. The CDR3 DNA follows: TGTGCCAGCAGCCTCCCGGGACAGGTATATGGCTACACCTTC.

The V call is TRBV24-1, the J call TRBJ2-1; 7 bases are shared with TRBD1. CDR1 and CDR2 (germline): KGHDR, SFDVKD. V lost 4 bases and J lost 5; bases outside the gene matches: 4. CDR3 length: 14 residues. The CDR3 spells CATSEPGQHNEQFF. CDR3 in DNA: TGTGCCACCAGTGAGCCGGGACAGCACAATGAGCAGTTCTTC.

This clonotype occurred a few times. The chain recombines TRBV3-1 with TRBJ2-2, with D tentatively TRBD1 (6 bases). CDR3 length: 16 residues. Trimming removed 4 bases at V and 3 bases at J, with 15 bases between. Germline CDR1 LGHDT, CDR2 YNNKEL (reference sequence). CDR3 coding DNA: TGTGCCAGCAGCCTGATCAAACAGGGATACACCGGGGAGCTGTTTTTT. This gives the protein CASSLIKQGYTGELFF.

V and J are TRBV10-3 and TRBJ1-1; D remains unclear. Germline lookup yields CDR1 ENHRY and CDR2 SYGVKD. The ends were cut back, 2 bases at V and 1 base at J, with 5 bases in the middle. The CDR3 extends over 13 amino acids. CDR3 amino acids: CAISERANTEAFF. In DNA form, the CDR3 reads TGTGCCATCAGTGAGAGGGCGAACACTGAAGCTTTCTTT.

This clonotype was detected a few times. This rearrangement joins TRBV6-6 to TRBJ2-3; 10 bases line up with TRBD2. Per germline, CDR1 MNHNY and CDR2 SVGAGI (reference sequence). This CDR3 has 14 amino acids. Unmatched junction bases numbered 7, after V lost 8 bases and J lost 5 bases. The CDR3 here is CASLAGASGDTQYF. In nucleotides, the CDR3 is TGTGCCAGCCTAGCGGGGGCCTCGGGAGATACGCAGTATTTT.

This chain joins TRBV7-3 and TRBJ1-1; 9 bases line up with TRBD1. The ends lost 5 bases at V and 10 bases at J; junction bases unmatched: 14. This CDR3 is built from 15 residues. Germline V CDR1 and CDR2: SGHTA, FQGTGA. The DNA for the CDR3 is TGTGCCAGCAGCCGTATGGGTGGGACAGGGCTGTCAGCTTTCTTT. Translation gives CASSRMGGTGLSAFF.

The V gene is TRBV20-1, the J gene TRBJ2-3; TRBD2 matches at 12 bases. This CDR3 contains 14 residues. Germline lookup yields CDR1 DFQATT and CDR2 SNEGSKA (reference sequence). Unmatched junction bases numbered 5, after V lost 6 bases and J lost 4 bases. The CDR3 DNA follows: TGCAGTGCGCTACTAGCGGGGGGCCCAGATACGCAGTATTTT. This codes for CSALLAGGPDTQYF.

This CDR3 is CASSQEGRGAGELFF. CDR3 nucleotides: TGCGCCAGCAGCCAAGAAGGAAGGGGCGCAGGGGAGCTGTTTTTT. V and J are TRBV4-1 and TRBJ2-2, with D possibly being TRBD1 (5 bases). Germline CDR1 is MGHRA and CDR2 is YSYEKL. The V and J ends lost 0 bases and 8 bases respectively, with 13 bases between them. The CDR3 length is 15 residues.

The V call is TRBV7-8, the J call TRBJ2-5, with D possibly matching TRBD2 (5 bases). The germline gives CDR1 SGHVS, CDR2 FQNEAQ. Trimming took off 1 base at V and 5 bases at J, with 11 bases between the two ends. This CDR3 comprises 14 residues. CDR3 coding DNA: TGTGCCAGCAGCTTAGGCGTGGGCGGGGAGACCCAGTACTTC. Translation gives CASSLGVGGETQYF.

This clonotype was detected a few times. This sequence joins TRBV6-5 and TRBJ2-7, with 8 bases fitting TRBD1. This CDR3 comprises 17 residues. Germline lookup yields CDR1 MNHEY and CDR2 SVGAGI. Trimming took 5 bases from V and 2 from J; bases not matched to a gene: 14. The CDR3 sequence is CASSNRTGRLLPYEQYF. As DNA, the CDR3 is TGTGCCAGCAGTAACAGGACAGGGCGGTTACTCCCCTACGAGCAGTACTTC.

This clonotype was counted once. The J gene is TRBJ1-1, the V gene TRBV5-5; possible D gene TRBD1, 5 bases. The V end was cut by 0 bases, the J end by 0 bases, with 9 bases between. The CDR3 is made up of 15 amino acids. Germline CDR1 SGHKS, CDR2 YYEKEE (reference sequence). The CDR3 region is CASSLEAGLNTEAFF. CDR3 DNA sequence: TGTGCCAGCAGCTTGGAGGCAGGGCTGAACACTGAAGCTTTCTTT.

This clonotype was counted a few times. J is TRBJ2-3 and V is TRBV7-9, with D perhaps TRBD2 (7 bases). Trimming cost V 7 bases and J 4 bases, with 18 bases left between them. The CDR3 is 15 amino acids. Germline CDR1 and CDR2: SEHNR and FQNEAQ (reference sequence). In DNA form, the CDR3 reads TGTGCCAGCATCCACAGGGAGGGGTTGGCAGATACGCAGTATTTT. Translated: CASIHREGLADTQYF. Full variable domain (remainder filled in from reference TRBV7-9 and TRBJ2-3): DTGVSQNPRHKITKRGQNVTFRCDPISEHNRLYWYRQTLGQGPEFLTYFQNEAQLEKSRLLSDRFSAERPKGSFSTLEIQRTEQGDSAMYLCASIHREGLADTQYFGPGTRLTVL.

The sample holds a few counts of this clonotype. V usage is TRBV10-3 and J usage is TRBJ1-4; D remains ambiguous. CDR1 ENHRY and CDR2 SYGVKD come from the germline V gene. V lost 7 bases, J lost 7 bases, and 16 bases lay in between. The length of the CDR3 is 14 residues. The DNA of the CDR3 is TGTGCCATCACCCAGCCTGTGGAGGGTGAAAAACTGTTTTTT. Its translation: CAITQPVEGEKLFF.